Below, 21 T cell receptor beta chains from the same sample are listed, as sequenced in a study of blood T cells in healthy people across ages. Together with a sample-barcoded 5' primer, a J-beta primer mix was included in a second PCR lasting about 6 to 11 cycles. TCRdb reprocessed the 5' RACE reads with MiXCR, giving one entry per CDR3 protein. Of around 1.5 million distinct CDR3 sequences in the sample, roughly 60% were seen once. Specimen: blood. These receptors were taken from a man younger than 30 in good health.

The rearrangement uses TRBV20-1 and TRBJ2-5; tentative D call: TRBD2 (6 bases). Germline values: CDR1 DFQATT, CDR2 SNEGSKA (reference sequence). The V end lost 1 base, the J end lost 11 bases, and 14 bases lay between the germline ends. The CDR3 is 12 amino acids. The CDR3 is CSARVLASEQYF. The DNA for the CDR3 is TGCAGTGCTAGAGTCCTAGCGTCTGAGCAGTACTTC.

V usage is TRBV11-2 and J usage is TRBJ2-7; D uncertain. The CDR3 is made up of 15 amino acids. V lost 2 bases, J lost 6 bases, and 17 bases lay in between. Germline V gene lookup returns CDR1 SGHAT and CDR2 FQNNGV. The chain's CDR3 is CASSLIAIPPGEQYF. CDR3 sequence (DNA): TGTGCCAGCAGCTTAATTGCTATCCCCCCTGGCGAGCAGTACTTC.

The CDR3 DNA sequence: TGTGCCAGCAGTTTATTTGTGGGACAGGGAGGGTTGGCGGCTCAGGAGCAGTTCTTC. Residues: CASSLFVGQGGLAAQEQFF. V usage is TRBV27 and J usage is TRBJ2-1; 9 bases line up with TRBD1. CDR3 length: 19 residues. Germline V gene sequence: CDR1 MNHEY, CDR2 SMNVEV (reference sequence). The trim removed 1 base at V and 10 bases at J, leaving 20 bases unmatched.

This clonotype appeared a single time. The CDR3 DNA reads TGCGCCAGCAGCTTGGAGGCTAGCGCCAGCACAGATACGCAGTATTTT. This encodes CASSLEASASTDTQYF. The chain joins TRBV5-1 to TRBJ2-3; TRBD2 might be the D (6 bases). CDR1 is SGHRS, CDR2 YFSETQ, per germline. The germline V and J ends were trimmed by 0 bases and 0 bases, with 11 bases remaining between them. The CDR3 sequence is 16 residues long.

The chain joins TRBV7-8 to TRBJ2-7, with 7 positions matching TRBD1. V shed 2 bases and J 6 bases; nucleotides not matched to a gene: 7. From germline, CDR1 is SGHVS and CDR2 FQNEAQ. This CDR3 has 14 residues. The chain's CDR3 is CASSLWRQGCEQYF. The CDR3 DNA reads as TGTGCCAGCAGCTTATGGAGACAGGGCTGCGAGCAGTACTTC.

This sequence joins TRBV6-2 or TRBV6-3 and TRBJ2-7; D may be TRBD2 (6 bases). V dropped 7 bases and J dropped 2 bases, with 15 bases sitting between them. This CDR3 comprises 14 residues. Germline CDR1 and CDR2: MNHEY and SVGEGT. The CDR3 reads CASTPFRGTYEQYF. CDR3 in DNA: TGTGCCAGCACCCCGTTTCGGGGGACCTACGAGCAGTACTTC.

The V call is TRBV4-2, the J call TRBJ2-3; D not certain. Trimming took off 1 base at V and 0 bases at J, with 14 bases between the two ends. This CDR3 spans 17 amino acids. Germline V CDR1 and CDR2: LGHNA, YNFKEQ. As DNA, the CDR3 is TGTGCCAGCAGCCAAGGGGTGGGCGGACCTAGCACAGATACGCAGTATTTT. It codes for CASSQGVGGPSTDTQYF.

This clonotype was detected only a few times. This chain joins TRBV18 and TRBJ1-2; D is possibly TRBD1 (5 bases). The length of the CDR3 is 14 residues. Looked up from germline, CDR1 is KGHSH and CDR2 is LQKENI. Trimming removed 0 bases from V and 10 bases from J, with 15 bases in between. The CDR3: CASSPPGGVGFYTF. CDR3 bases: TGTGCCAGCTCACCACCGGGGGGAGTCGGGTTCTACACCTTC. Full variable domain (outside the CDR3, taken from reference TRBV18 and TRBJ1-2): NAGVMQNPRHLVRRRGQEARLRCSPMKGHSHVYWYRQLPEEGLKFMVYLQKENIIDESGMPKERFSAEFPKEGPSILRIQQVVRGDSAAYFCASSPPGGVGFYTFGSGTRLTVV.

V gene TRBV2 combines with J gene TRBJ2-7; a weak D match, TRBD2 (5 bases). CDR1 and CDR2 from the germline V gene are SNHLY and FYNNEI. The CDR3 totals 14 residues. The V end was cut by 9 bases, the J end by 0 bases, with 15 bases between. The CDR3 here is CASDGGQPSYEQYF. DNA of the CDR3: TGTGCCAGTGACGGAGGTCAGCCCTCCTACGAGCAGTACTTC.

The chain links TRBV2 to TRBJ2-1; D might be TRBD2 (6 bases). Looked up from germline, CDR1 is SNHLY and CDR2 is FYNNEI. Trimming removed 3 bases at V and 4 bases at J, with 13 bases between. CDR3 length equals 15 residues. The CDR3, as DNA: TGTGCCAGCAGTGATGGAGGGTTGGGATACAATGAGCAGTTCTTC. Translated, it gives CASSDGGLGYNEQFF.

This sequence joins TRBV9 and TRBJ2-6, with D uncertain. CDR1 and CDR2 from the germline V gene are SGDLS and YYNGEE. The V gene lost 5 bases and the J gene lost 0 bases, with 9 bases spanning the gap. This CDR3 spans 15 amino acids. The CDR3 DNA reads as TGTGCCAGCAGTGGACCGAACTCTGGGGCCAACGTCCTGACTTTC. This sequence encodes CASSGPNSGANVLTF.

This rearrangement joins TRBV13 to TRBJ2-7, with 10 bases lining up with TRBD1. The V gene end was trimmed by 7 bases and the J gene end by 3 bases; junction bases not matched to a gene: 6. This CDR3 is built from 14 residues. CDR1 is PRHDT and CDR2 is FYEKMQ in the germline V gene (reference sequence). The CDR3 coding sequence is TGTGCCAGCACATTCCGGGACAGGGGCTACGAGCAGTACTTC. Its translation is CASTFRDRGYEQYF. Full variable domain (missing parts from reference TRBV13 and TRBJ2-7): AAGVIQSPRHLIKEKRETATLKCYPIPRHDTVYWYQQGPGQDPQFLISFYEKMQSDKGSIPDRFSAQQFSDYHSELNMSSLELGDSALYFCASTFRDRGYEQYFGPGTRLTVT.

The chain couples TRBV6-1 to TRBJ2-4; unclear D gene. The end of the DNA is better explained by TRBJ2-7, so the J call may be wrong. CDR1 MNHNS and CDR2 SASEGT come from the germline V gene. This CDR3 spans 14 amino acids. The CDR3 sequence: CASSEWVNPYEQYF. CDR3 bases: TGTGCCAGCAGTGAATGGGTAAACCCCTACGAGCAGTACTTC.

The chain couples TRBV7-2 to TRBJ1-1; D unresolved. The V gene's germline CDR1 is SGHTA and CDR2 FQGNSA. The V end lost 1 base, the J end lost 6 bases, and 15 bases lay between the germline ends. CDR3 length equals 15 residues. The CDR3 spells CASSLVAQSLAEAFF. CDR3 bases: TGTGCCAGCAGCTTAGTAGCACAGAGCTTAGCTGAAGCTTTCTTT.

The V gene is TRBV15, the J gene TRBJ2-7, with a weak D call TRBD2 (6 bases). The V and J ends lost 3 bases and 0 bases respectively, with 9 bases between them. CDR3 length: 14 residues. CDR1 is LNHNV, CDR2 YYDKDF, per germline (reference sequence). The CDR3 DNA reads as TGTGCCACCAGCAGCGGGACTGTCTCCTACGAGCAGTACTTC. Its translation is CATSSGTVSYEQYF.

The gene calls are TRBV12-3 or TRBV12-4 and TRBJ2-3; D remains ambiguous. This CDR3 has 14 residues. Trimming shortened V by 5 bases and J by 6 bases, and 15 bases separated the two germline ends. The CDR3 here is CASSVVGPMDTQYF. DNA of the CDR3: TGTGCCAGCAGTGTAGTAGGACCTATGGATACGCAGTATTTT.

The chain couples TRBV20-1 to TRBJ2-6; D is ambiguous. The CDR3 runs to 14 residues. CDR1 is DFQATT, CDR2 SNEGSKA, per germline (reference sequence). V dropped 0 bases and J dropped 2 bases, with 5 bases sitting between them. The CDR3 DNA sequence: TGCAGTGCTAGAGAGGTTGCTGGGGCCAACGTCCTGACTTTC. Its translation is CSAREVAGANVLTF.

The gene calls are TRBV6-6 and TRBJ1-4; tentatively, D is TRBD1 (6 bases). Germline V lookup: CDR1 MNHNY, CDR2 SVGAGI (reference sequence). V gave up 0 bases and J gave up 8 bases, with 19 bases separating them. The CDR3 sequence is 17 residues long. The CDR3 DNA sequence: TGTGCCAGCAGTTACTCCCCTGAGGTCCGGAGGGGGGAAAAACTGTTTTTT. Encoded protein: CASSYSPEVRRGEKLFF.

This chain connects TRBV6-2 or TRBV6-3 to TRBJ2-4; 8 positions agree with TRBD2. Matching the DNA end better, TRBJ2-7 makes the J call doubtful. This CDR3 is built from 15 residues. From germline, CDR1 is MNHEY and CDR2 SVGEGT. The CDR3 protein is CASSDGLANPYEQYF. The CDR3 DNA reads as TGTGCCAGCAGTGACGGACTAGCAAATCCCTACGAGCAGTACTTC.

The V gene is TRBV7-9, the J gene TRBJ2-5; no reliable D call. This CDR3 is built from 12 residues. CDR1 is SEHNR and CDR2 is FQNEAQ in the germline V gene (reference sequence). Trimming cost V 7 bases and J 1 base, with 7 bases left between them. CDR3 coding DNA: TGTGCCAGCATCGACACCCAAGAGACCCAGTACTTC. Protein: CASIDTQETQYF.

This clonotype appeared many times. The chain employs TRBV7-2 and TRBJ2-1; 15 bases are a match to TRBD2. From germline, CDR1 is SGHTA and CDR2 FQGNSA. This CDR3 comprises 15 residues. V gave up 5 bases and J gave up 7 bases; unmatched junction bases: 3. Here the CDR3 reads CASSAGLAGGNEQFF. The CDR3 coding sequence is TGTGCCAGCAGCGCCGGACTAGCGGGGGGGAATGAGCAGTTCTTC.